The clone carrying this T cell receptor (beta chain) was seen a few times. Its matching antigen is unknown. The data belong to a study of early T cells in non-severe SARS-CoV-2 infection. About the research overall: Chains were unpaired, as sequencing was done on bulk RNA from unsorted whole blood.

Overall study results and limits: VDJdb matching favored anti-spike CD8 responses, missing private and CD4 specificities.

The germline V gene has CDR1 MNHNY and CDR2 SVGAGI (reference sequence). This CDR3 spans 16 amino acids. The germline V and J ends were trimmed by 6 bases and 7 bases, with 21 bases remaining between them. Individually, cDNA molecules had unique molecular identifiers attached to them. Using its own MiXCR run on the 5' RACE reads, TCRdb lists one record per CDR3 protein. The data contain about 110,000 distinct CDR3 sequences, 9.5% to 13% of them seen just once; the ten biggest clones take up less than 3.5%. This TCR was recovered from an adult who was a healthcare worker with PCR-confirmed SARS-CoV-2 infection or an uninfected control (not recorded which). The specimen was whole blood. The V and J genes are TRBV6-6 and TRBJ1-4; D unclear. DNA for the CDR3: TGTGCCAGCAGGACCAAGGGAGCTCAGCGAGGTGAAAAACTGTTTTTT. Protein: CASRTKGAQRGEKLFF.